This record covers a single TCR beta chain. What this receptor recognizes is not known. Per-base qualities were not stored, and no clone one base away is much larger. This entry belongs to a study of OX40 agonist ivuxolimab in advanced cancers. Background on the whole study: Ivuxolimab, which targeted the costimulatory receptor OX40 (CD134), was an agonistic, fully human IgG2 monoclonal antibody. A male proportion of roughly 80% and a mean age of approximately 60 years, ranging from roughly 23 to 90, were recorded for the dose-escalation cohort. The purpose of peripheral TCRbeta sequencing was to test whether ivuxolimab changed TCR sequence diversity and led to clonal T-cell expansion. The monotherapy dose-escalation portion (N of about 50 patients) of the phase I ivuxolimab trial is reported in the paper. Intravenous ivuxolimab was administered to patients every 2 weeks at six dose levels: 0.01, 0.1, 0.3, 1.5, 3 and 10 mg/kg. Patients were allowed to have had prior anti-PD-1, anti-PD-L1 or anti-CTLA-4 therapy, and 40% to 45% of the dose-escalation patients had been treated with checkpoint inhibitors. Partial responses occurred in three dose-escalation patients, of whom one had hepatocellular carcinoma and two had cutaneous melanoma. Among the roughly 54 dose-escalation patients, 19 had hepatocellular carcinoma, roughly 15 melanoma, 9 renal cell carcinoma and 9 head and neck cancer. Summary of the overall study and its limitations: Low levels of normalized T-cell clonal expansion were also shown by some nonresponding patients. Clonal expansion of both CD4+ and CD8+ blood T cells was observed from baseline to week 6 at doses 0.1 to 3.0 mg/kg. After ivuxolimab, more expanded clones were found on average in CD8+ T cells than in CD4+ T cells. The antigen specificity of the peripheral T cells that underwent clonal expansion was not determined. In partial responders in the 0.1-3.0 mg/kg groups, normalized peripheral clonal expansion was found to be among the lowest, especially among CD8+ T cells.

V gives up 1 base and J gives up 3 bases, and the segment between their germline ends measures 12 bases. Measured from the cysteine to the phenylalanine, the CDR3 is 15 residues long. Only the CDR3 region is kept as DNA, spanning 45 bases read in frame from base 1. From the germline V gene (reference sequence), CDR1 is SEHNR and CDR2 is FQNEAQ. To sequence the TCRbeta CDR3 region, genomic DNA was isolated from the sorted cells. The immunoSEQ Assay was used for sequencing of TCRbeta CDR3 regions. In its TCRdb copy, this immuneACCESS table keeps in-frame sequences only and misses some clones. Where compared with another copy, unresolved V genes explain less than half of these, and the others have no known cause. Here the sample has roughly 32,000 clones; roughly 80% occur a single time. The ten most abundant clones make up about 2.7% of the sample. Patients with autoimmune disease history or receiving systemic immunosuppression were excluded from the trial. In every dose cohort, peripheral blood was drawn for TCR sequencing at baseline, cycle 4 day 1, and cycle 7 day 1. The samples were taken from a phase I, first-in-human, multicenter, open-label dose-escalation trial of ivuxolimab. Adults with locally advanced or metastatic head and neck squamous cell, hepatocellular, melanoma or renal cell carcinoma were enrolled in the trial. Before TCR sequencing, CD4+ and CD8+ T cells were separately sorted from peripheral blood.

In this chain, TRBV7-9 is recombined with TRBJ1-2; confidence is insufficient to name the D gene. Material: CD4+ or CD8+ T cells sorted from blood, obtained in a trial of the OX40 agonist ivuxolimab. This receptor was taken from an adult with an advanced solid tumor such as melanoma, head and neck, liver or kidney cancer. The CDR3 is CASSLGAASHYGYTF. The sequenced DNA: TGTGCCAGCAGCTTAGGGGCAGCATCCCACTATGGCTACACCTTC.